The next 30 T cell receptor beta chains were all read from a single sample in a study of cytomegalovirus exposure and HLA in healthy donors. Amplification used 60 Vbeta primers and 13 Jbeta primers. Data came from immunoSEQ multiplex PCR; TCRdb stores just in-frame clones and leaves some out. Of about 59,000 clones detected, less than 85% appear once; the ten largest clones hold roughly 6.4%. The sequenced sample consisted of PBMCs. These receptors all stem from a man aged 25 to 40 in good health and CMV-seropositive.

V is TRBV7-3 and J is TRBJ2-2; D is perhaps TRBD2 (5 bases). This CDR3 has 17 residues. The ends were cut back, 3 bases at V and 4 bases at J, with 18 bases in the middle. Germline loops: CDR1 SGHTA, CDR2 FQGTGA. CDR3 in amino acids: CASSFYPAEGPTGELFF. The DNA for the CDR3 is TGTGCCAGCAGCTTTTACCCCGCCGAGGGTCCCACCGGGGAGCTGTTTTTT.

The chain uses TRBV6-6 and TRBJ2-7, with D uncertain. CDR3 length: 11 amino acids. The germline CDR1 and CDR2 sequences are MNHNY and SVGAGI (reference sequence). The germline V and J ends were trimmed by 6 bases and 7 bases, with 10 bases remaining between them. CDR3 DNA: TGTGCCAGCAGCCCCCAGATAGAGCAGTACTTC. As protein: CASSPQIEQYF.

This clone was detected only a few times. CDR3 coding DNA: TGTGCCAGCAGCCAAGCGCCCCTCAGTCCTTCTGGAAACACCATATATTTT. Protein product: CASSQAPLSPSGNTIYF. V usage is TRBV4-2 and J usage is TRBJ1-3, with D hard to call. This CDR3 is built from 17 residues. Germline V gives CDR1 LGHNA, CDR2 YNFKEQ. V was shortened by 1 base and J by 1 base, with 14 bases between the two germline ends.

The chain has TRBV7-6 and TRBJ2-1; D is perhaps TRBD1 (7 bases). The CDR3 has 15 amino acids. V dropped 6 bases and J dropped 3 bases, with 15 bases sitting between them. The germline V gene has CDR1 SGHVS and CDR2 FNYEAQ. The CDR3: CASSRQGGIYNEQFF. DNA of the CDR3: TGTGCCAGCAGTCGACAGGGAGGCATCTACAATGAGCAGTTCTTC.

V and J are TRBV7-9 and TRBJ1-3; TRBD1 matches 8 bases. CDR1 SEHNR and CDR2 FQNEAQ come from the germline V gene (reference sequence). V dropped 5 bases and J dropped 4; count of bases not matched to a gene: 10. This CDR3 is built from 16 residues. The CDR3 loop is CASSVHDRGSGNTIYF. In nucleotides, the CDR3 is TGTGCCAGCAGCGTACACGACAGGGGCTCAGGAAACACCATATATTTT.

This clone appeared a single time. V is TRBV28 and J is TRBJ1-2; 9 bases align to TRBD1. In germline, CDR1 is MDHEN, CDR2 SYDVKM. The CDR3 totals 14 residues. The V gene end was trimmed by 7 bases and the J gene end by 4 bases; junction bases not matched to a gene: 7. For the CDR3, the DNA is TGTGCCAGCACTAGGGGACAGGGTTCCTATGGCTACACCTTC. Translated: CASTRGQGSYGYTF.

This clone turned up a few times. The chain employs TRBV7-9 and TRBJ1-1; D not resolved. The CDR3 is made up of 11 amino acids. Germline loops: CDR1 SEHNR, CDR2 FQNEAQ (reference sequence). V was pared by 1 base and J by 11 bases, with 8 bases between. The CDR3 DNA is TGTGCCAGCAGCTTAGTTGACAACGCTTTCTTT. It yields the protein CASSLVDNAFF.

This clone was seen just once. The chain links TRBV4-3 to TRBJ2-1, with 9 bases lining up with TRBD2. Germline values: CDR1 LGHNA, CDR2 YSLEER. This CDR3 spans 16 amino acids. The V segment lost 3 bases and the J segment 9 bases; nucleotides outside the gene matches: 12. The chain's CDR3 is CASSQVLGGGAFEQFF. Here the CDR3 DNA reads TGCGCCAGCAGCCAGGTACTTGGCGGGGGGGCCTTTGAGCAGTTCTTC.

V gene TRBV9 combines with J gene TRBJ2-5; 13 bases fit TRBD2. The CDR3 has 16 residues. Germline assignment: CDR1 SGDLS and CDR2 YYNGEE. J was trimmed by 1 base and V by 3 bases; bases with no gene match: 3. The CDR3 sequence is CASSGRTSGGQETQYF. In DNA, the CDR3 is TGTGCCAGCAGCGGGAGGACTAGCGGGGGCCAAGAGACCCAGTACTTC.

This sequence joins TRBV9 and TRBJ2-2, with a tentative D call TRBD1 (6 bases). Trimming took off 1 base at V and 5 bases at J, with 21 bases between the two ends. Germline-derived CDR1 and CDR2 are SGDLS and YYNGEE. The length of the CDR3 is 18 residues. The CDR3 loop is CASSVKPGDTLRTGELFF. In DNA, the CDR3 is TGTGCCAGCAGCGTAAAACCCGGGGACACCCTAAGGACCGGGGAGCTGTTTTTT.

This chain uses TRBV5-1 with TRBJ2-7, with D maybe TRBD2 (5 bases). Germline V gene data show CDR1 as SGHRS and CDR2 as YFSETQ. The CDR3 covers 15 residues. Trimming removed 0 bases from V and 2 bases from J, with 12 bases in between. In DNA form, the CDR3 reads TGCGCCAGCAGCTTGGCTCAGGCGGGCCCCTACGAGCAGTACTTC. It encodes CASSLAQAGPYEQYF. The full variable domain, its missing parts supplied by reference TRBV5-1 and TRBJ2-7, is KAGVTQTPRYLIKTRGQQVTLSCSPISGHRSVSWYQQTPGQGLQFLFEYFSETQRNKGNFPGRFSGRQFSNSRSEMNVSTLELGDSALYLCASSLAQAGPYEQYFGPGTRLTVT.

The chain joins TRBV29-1 to TRBJ2-5; D possibly corresponds to TRBD2 (6 bases). The length of the CDR3 is 12 residues. Trimming left V 3 bases short and J 5 bases short, with 10 bases between. Per the germline V gene, CDR1 is SQVTM and CDR2 is ANQGSEA. Here the CDR3 DNA reads TGCAGCGTTGACCGGGAGATGGAGACCCAGTACTTC. Residues: CSVDREMETQYF. The whole variable domain, filled in from reference TRBV29-1 and TRBJ2-5, reads SAVISQKPSRDICQRGTSLTIQCQVDSQVTMMFWYRQQPGQSLTLIATANQGSEATYESGFVIDKFPISRPNLTFSTLTVSNMSPEDSSIYLCSVDREMETQYFGPGTRLLVL.

The V and J genes are TRBV4-1 and TRBJ2-7; possible D gene TRBD1, 6 bases. Trimming pared 5 bases from V and 6 bases from J, leaving 14 bases between. The CDR3 sequence is 13 residues long. Looked up from germline, CDR1 is MGHRA and CDR2 is YSYEKL. This CDR3 is CASSSRTGPEQYF. In DNA form, the CDR3 reads TGCGCCAGCAGCAGTCGAACAGGGCCCGAGCAGTACTTC.

This chain connects TRBV7-8 to TRBJ1-2, with 9 positions matching TRBD1. V trimming: 5 bases; J trimming: 7 bases; junction bases outside the gene matches: 17. Germline V lookup: CDR1 SGHVS, CDR2 FQNEAQ. The CDR3 is 17 residues long. The DNA for the CDR3 is TGTGCCAGCAGCCAAGGGGGGGGTCGGGACAGGGTTTGTGGCTACACCTTC. Amino acids: CASSQGGGRDRVCGYTF.

The V and J genes are TRBV4-1 and TRBJ1-2; 8 bases are shared with TRBD1. V shed 0 bases and J 3 bases; nucleotides not matched to a gene: 9. CDR3 length: 17 residues. CDR1 and CDR2 (germline): MGHRA, YSYEKL. CDR3 DNA sequence: TGCGCCAGCAGCCAAGAACAGACGACAGGGGCTTACTATGGCTACACCTTC. Protein sequence: CASSQEQTTGAYYGYTF.

CDR3 sequence reads: CASSLELQNGYTF. CDR3 DNA: TGTGCCAGCTCACTGGAGCTCCAGAATGGCTACACCTTC. V usage is TRBV18 and J usage is TRBJ1-2; D is uncertain. The germline V gene encodes CDR1 KGHSH and CDR2 LQKENI. Between the trimmed V and J ends, which lost 4 bases and 6 bases, there was a span of 12 bases. There are 13 residues in the CDR3. The full variable domain, with the rest looked up from reference TRBV18 and TRBJ1-2, is NAGVMQNPRHLVRRRGQEARLRCSPMKGHSHVYWYRQLPEEGLKFMVYLQKENIIDESGMPKERFSAEFPKEGPSILRIQQVVRGDSAAYFCASSLELQNGYTFGSGTRLTVV.

The CDR3 nucleotides are TGTGCCAGTAGTTCCCGGACACTCCCCAACACTGAAGCTTTCTTT. Amino acids: CASSSRTLPNTEAFF. The V and J genes are TRBV19 and TRBJ1-1; D is perhaps TRBD1 (5 bases). Germline V CDR1 and CDR2: LNHDA, SQIVND (reference sequence). This CDR3 is built from 15 residues. V lost 5 bases, J lost 2 bases, and 15 bases lay in between.

DNA of the CDR3: TGTGCCAGCAGCTTAGGATCGACAGGGCAATCACCCCTCCACTTT. Its protein is CASSLGSTGQSPLHF. The V call is TRBV7-3, the J call TRBJ1-6, with 7 bases matching TRBD1. Germline lookup yields CDR1 SGHTA and CDR2 FQGTGA. V lost 2 bases, J lost 10 bases, and 8 bases stayed unmatched. The CDR3 covers 15 residues. Supplemented by reference TRBV7-3 and TRBJ1-6, the full variable domain reads GAGVSQTPSNKVTEKGKYVELRCDPISGHTALYWYRQSLGQGPEFLIYFQGTGAADDSGLPNDRFFAVRPEGSVSTLKIQRTERGDSAVYLCASSLGSTGQSPLHFGNGTRLTVT.

The chain carries TRBV19 and TRBJ2-5, with D possibly matching TRBD2 (6 bases). Germline loops: CDR1 LNHDA, CDR2 SQIVND (reference sequence). The V end lost 4 bases, the J end lost 5 bases, and 14 bases lay between the germline ends. CDR3 size: 14 residues. The CDR3 sequence: CASSSDSGRETQYF. The CDR3 DNA is TGTGCCAGTAGTAGCGACAGCGGGCGGGAGACCCAGTACTTC. The full variable domain, completed using reference TRBV19 and TRBJ2-5, is DGGITQSPKYLFRKEGQNVTLSCEQNLNHDAMYWYRQDPGQGLRLIYYSQIVNDFQKGDIAEGYSVSREKKESFPLTVTSAQKNPTAFYLCASSSDSGRETQYFGPGTRLLVL.

The V and J genes are TRBV7-3 and TRBJ2-2; perhaps TRBD1 as D (6 bases). Germline CDR1 is SGHTA and CDR2 is FQGTGA. V lost 5 bases and J 4 bases, leaving 11 bases between the germline ends. CDR3 size: 14 residues. CDR3 in DNA: TGTGCCAGCAGCGTACAGGGAGCCACCGGGGAGCTGTTTTTT. Translated: CASSVQGATGELFF.

The chain has TRBV10-3 and TRBJ1-2; D might be TRBD1 (6 bases). This CDR3 is built from 15 residues. Germline CDR1 and CDR2: ENHRY and SYGVKD. The V gene lost 2 bases and the J gene lost 4 bases, with 14 bases spanning the gap. DNA of the CDR3: TGTGCCATCAGTGAGACGCGGGAGGGGGTCTATGGCTACACCTTC. Protein: CAISETREGVYGYTF.

The V gene is TRBV30, the J gene TRBJ1-3; 12 bases fit TRBD1. V dropped 2 bases and J dropped 4; count of bases not matched to a gene: 6. Looked up from germline, CDR1 is GTSNPN and CDR2 is SVGIG (reference sequence). The CDR3 loop spans 16 amino acids. In nucleotides, the CDR3 is TGTGCCTGGAGTACAGGGGGACAGGGGGCGGGAAACACCATATATTTT. Its protein is CAWSTGGQGAGNTIYF.

The rearrangement links TRBV10-1 to TRBJ2-5, with D possibly matching TRBD1 (6 bases). Germline CDR1 is WNHNN and CDR2 is SYGVQD (reference sequence). The CDR3 has 14 amino acids. Trimming took 3 bases from V and 4 from J, leaving 12 bases between them. As DNA, the CDR3 is TGCGCCAGCAGTGAAGGGACAAGGATAGAGACCCAGTACTTC. This translates into CASSEGTRIETQYF.

V and J are TRBV9 and TRBJ2-3, with D possibly TRBD2 on 6 matching bases. Germline V lookup: CDR1 SGDLS, CDR2 YYNGEE. Trimming removed 5 bases from V and 6 bases from J, with 13 bases in between. The CDR3 sequence is 13 residues long. CDR3 sequence reads: CASSFGGGDTQYF. The DNA of the CDR3 is TGTGCCAGCAGTTTCGGGGGAGGTGATACGCAGTATTTT.

This chain joins TRBV5-1 and TRBJ2-1; TRBD1 is a possible D gene (6 bases). CDR3 size: 15 residues. Germline V gene lookup returns CDR1 SGHRS and CDR2 YFSETQ. Trimming left V 0 bases short and J 3 bases short, with 10 bases between. CDR3 sequence (DNA): TGCGCCAGCAGCTTGGTTGGGGGCAGCTACAATGAGCAGTTCTTC. Translated, it gives CASSLVGGSYNEQFF.

The chain employs TRBV18 and TRBJ1-2; 7 nucleotides match TRBD1. Germline values: CDR1 KGHSH, CDR2 LQKENI. The CDR3 length is 14 residues. Trimming removed 6 bases from V and 7 bases from J; junction bases left unmatched: 11. The CDR3 sequence: CASSTGQVVVGYTF. The CDR3 DNA sequence: TGTGCCAGCTCGACCGGACAGGTTGTCGTTGGCTACACCTTC.

There are a few counts of this clone. The V gene is TRBV9, the J gene TRBJ2-7; TRBD1 might be the D (6 bases). CDR3 length: 13 residues. Germline V gene sequence: CDR1 SGDLS, CDR2 YYNGEE. Trimming cost V 1 base and J 6 bases, with 11 bases left between them. The CDR3, as DNA: TGTGCCAGCAGCGTAAGACAGGCCGGCGAGCAGTACTTC. Translated, it gives CASSVRQAGEQYF.

The V call is TRBV7-2, the J call TRBJ2-7; 13 bases match TRBD2. The J segment lost 7 bases and the V segment lost 1 base, leaving 10 bases of the junction unmatched. In germline, CDR1 is SGHTA, CDR2 FQGNSA. The CDR3 sequence is 17 residues long. The CDR3 sequence: CASSLVATSGGAYEQYF. The CDR3 nucleotides read TGTGCCAGCAGCTTAGTGGCAACTAGCGGGGGGGCGTATGAGCAGTACTTC.

For this clone: Other DNA sequences in the sample encode the same CDR3. The J gene is TRBJ2-5, the V gene TRBV4-1; TRBD2 aligns across 7 bases. J lost 1 base, V lost 3 bases, and 5 bases had no gene match. The CDR3 extends over 15 amino acids. In germline, CDR1 is MGHRA, CDR2 YSYEKL. Here the CDR3 reads CASSHLGGGQETQYF. The CDR3 coding sequence is TGCGCCAGCAGCCATCTTGGCGGGGGCCAAGAGACCCAGTACTTC.

This chain links TRBV6-4 with TRBJ2-1, with 8 bases identical to TRBD2. From germline, CDR1 is MRHNA and CDR2 SNTAGT. CDR3 length: 15 residues. Trimming at V came to 5 bases and at J to 5 bases, leaving 8 bases not matched to a gene. The CDR3 DNA reads as TGTGCCAGCAGTAGTGTGGTAGCGGGGCACAATGAGCAGTTCTTC. Residues: CASSSVVAGHNEQFF.